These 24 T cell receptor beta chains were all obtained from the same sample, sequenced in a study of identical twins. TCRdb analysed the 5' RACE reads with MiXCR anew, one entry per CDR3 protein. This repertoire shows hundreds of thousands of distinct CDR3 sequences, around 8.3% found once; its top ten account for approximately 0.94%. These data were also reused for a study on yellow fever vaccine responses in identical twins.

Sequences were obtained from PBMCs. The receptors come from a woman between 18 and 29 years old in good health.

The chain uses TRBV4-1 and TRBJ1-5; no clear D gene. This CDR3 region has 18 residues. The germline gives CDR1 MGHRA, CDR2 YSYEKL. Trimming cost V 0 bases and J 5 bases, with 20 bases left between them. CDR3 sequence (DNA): TGCGCCAGCAGCCAAGATATCGGGGTAGCAAGTGATTATCAGCCCCAGCATTTT. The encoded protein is CASSQDIGVASDYQPQHF.

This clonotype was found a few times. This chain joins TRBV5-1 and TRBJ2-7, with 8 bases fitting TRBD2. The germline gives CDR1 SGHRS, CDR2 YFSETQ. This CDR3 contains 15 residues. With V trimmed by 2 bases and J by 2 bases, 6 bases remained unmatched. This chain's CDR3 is CASSFYSGLAYEQYF. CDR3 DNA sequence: TGCGCCAGCAGCTTCTACTCGGGACTAGCCTACGAGCAGTACTTC.

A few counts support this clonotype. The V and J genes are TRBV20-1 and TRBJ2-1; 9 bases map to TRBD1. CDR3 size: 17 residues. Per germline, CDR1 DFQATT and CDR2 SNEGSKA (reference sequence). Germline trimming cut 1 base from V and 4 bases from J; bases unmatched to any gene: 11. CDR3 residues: CSARGPRDRALYNEQFF. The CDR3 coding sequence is TGCAGTGCTAGAGGACCCCGGGACAGGGCCTTATACAATGAGCAGTTCTTC.

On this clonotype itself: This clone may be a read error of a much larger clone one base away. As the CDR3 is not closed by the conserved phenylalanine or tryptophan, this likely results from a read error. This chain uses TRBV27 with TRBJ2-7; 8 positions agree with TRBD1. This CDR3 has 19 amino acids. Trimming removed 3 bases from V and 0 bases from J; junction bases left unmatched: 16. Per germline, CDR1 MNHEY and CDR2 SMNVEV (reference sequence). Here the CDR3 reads CASSFSRTGSPFLSYEQYL. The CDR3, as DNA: TGTGCCAGCAGTTTTTCCCGGACAGGGTCACCATTCCTCTCCTACGAGCAGTACTTA.

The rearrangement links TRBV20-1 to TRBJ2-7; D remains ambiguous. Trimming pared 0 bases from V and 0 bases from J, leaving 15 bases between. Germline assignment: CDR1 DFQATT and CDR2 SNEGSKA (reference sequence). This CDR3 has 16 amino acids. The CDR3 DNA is TGCAGTGCTAGAGATCCCCCTAGAACAGCCTCCTACGAGCAGTACTTC. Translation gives CSARDPPRTASYEQYF.

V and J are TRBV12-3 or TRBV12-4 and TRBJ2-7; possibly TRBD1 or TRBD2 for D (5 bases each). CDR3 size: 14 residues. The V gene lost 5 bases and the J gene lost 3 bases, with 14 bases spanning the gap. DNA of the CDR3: TGTGCCAGCAGTGCCGGGGCCTTCAACTACGAGCAGTACTTC. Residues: CASSAGAFNYEQYF.

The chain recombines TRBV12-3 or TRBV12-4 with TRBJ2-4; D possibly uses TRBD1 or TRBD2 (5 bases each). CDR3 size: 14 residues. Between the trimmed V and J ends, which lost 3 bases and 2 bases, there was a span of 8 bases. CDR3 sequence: CASSFRGTKNIQYF. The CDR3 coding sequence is TGTGCCAGCAGTTTTCGGGGCACCAAAAACATTCAGTACTTC.

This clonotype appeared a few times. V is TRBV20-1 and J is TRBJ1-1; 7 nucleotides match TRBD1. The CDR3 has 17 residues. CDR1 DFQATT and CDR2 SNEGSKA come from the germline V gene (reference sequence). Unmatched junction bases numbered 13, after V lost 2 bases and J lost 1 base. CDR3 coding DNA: TGCAGTGCTAGACCCGAAAAAACCGGGACAGCGAACACTGAAGCTTTCTTT. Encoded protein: CSARPEKTGTANTEAFF.

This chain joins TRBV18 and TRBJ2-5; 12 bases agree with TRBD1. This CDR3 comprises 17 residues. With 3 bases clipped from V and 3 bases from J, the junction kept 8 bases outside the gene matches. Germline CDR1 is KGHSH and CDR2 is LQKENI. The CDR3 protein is CASSPIPGQGAKETQYF. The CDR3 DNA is TGTGCCAGCTCACCGATTCCGGGACAGGGGGCGAAAGAGACCCAGTACTTC.

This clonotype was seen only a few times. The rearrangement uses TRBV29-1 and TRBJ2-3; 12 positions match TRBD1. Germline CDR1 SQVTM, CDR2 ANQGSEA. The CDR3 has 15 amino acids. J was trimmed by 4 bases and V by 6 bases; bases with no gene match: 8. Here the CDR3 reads CSVAGTGGVADTQYF. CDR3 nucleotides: TGCAGCGTGGCCGGGACAGGGGGCGTCGCAGATACGCAGTATTTT.

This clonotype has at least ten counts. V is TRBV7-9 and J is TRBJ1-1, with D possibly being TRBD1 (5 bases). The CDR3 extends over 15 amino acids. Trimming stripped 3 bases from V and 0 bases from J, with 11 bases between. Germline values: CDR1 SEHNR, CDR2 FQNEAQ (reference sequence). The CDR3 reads CASSLEDTLNTEAFF. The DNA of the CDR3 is TGTGCCAGCAGCTTGGAGGACACCTTGAACACTGAAGCTTTCTTT.

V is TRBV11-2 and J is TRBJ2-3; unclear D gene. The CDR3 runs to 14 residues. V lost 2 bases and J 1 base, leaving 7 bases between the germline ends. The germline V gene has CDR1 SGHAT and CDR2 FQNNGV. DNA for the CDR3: TGTGCCAGCAGCTTAACGACTCGCACAGATACGCAGTATTTT. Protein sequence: CASSLTTRTDTQYF. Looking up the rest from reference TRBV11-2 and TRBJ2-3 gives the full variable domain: EAGVAQSPRYKIIEKRQSVAFWCNPISGHATLYWYQQILGQGPKLLIQFQNNGVVDDSQLPKDRFSAERLKGVDSTLKIQPAKLEDSAVYLCASSLTTRTDTQYFGPGTRLTVL.

The CDR3 loop is CATNRAGKYNEQFF. As DNA, the CDR3 is TGTGCCACCAATAGGGCGGGAAAGTACAATGAGCAGTTCTTC. V gene TRBV27 combines with J gene TRBJ2-1; perhaps TRBD2 as D (6 bases). The CDR3 is made up of 14 amino acids. The V end lost 10 bases, the J end lost 4 bases, and 17 bases lay between the germline ends. Germline V gives CDR1 MNHEY, CDR2 SMNVEV (reference sequence).

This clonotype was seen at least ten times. The CDR3 coding sequence is TGTGCCAGCAGCCTGAGGGGCAAATCCTACGAGCAGTACTTC. Translating it yields CASSLRGKSYEQYF. The chain couples TRBV21-1 to TRBJ2-7; the D segment call TRBD1 is taken from the table without a DNA check. TRBV21-1 is a pseudogene locus. CDR3 length equals 14 residues.

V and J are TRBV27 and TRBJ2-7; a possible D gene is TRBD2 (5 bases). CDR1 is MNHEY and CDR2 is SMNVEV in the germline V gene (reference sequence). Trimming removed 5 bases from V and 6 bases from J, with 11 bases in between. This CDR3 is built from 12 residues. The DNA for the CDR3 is TGTGCCAGCAGTCCGTCCCGGGGCGAGCAGTACTTC. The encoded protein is CASSPSRGEQYF.

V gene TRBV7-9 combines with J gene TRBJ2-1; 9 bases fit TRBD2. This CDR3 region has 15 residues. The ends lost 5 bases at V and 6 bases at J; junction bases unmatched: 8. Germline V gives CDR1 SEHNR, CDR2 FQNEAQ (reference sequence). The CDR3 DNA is TGTGCCAGCAGCACACGACTAGCGGTGGCCAATGAGCAGTTCTTC. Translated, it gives CASSTRLAVANEQFF.

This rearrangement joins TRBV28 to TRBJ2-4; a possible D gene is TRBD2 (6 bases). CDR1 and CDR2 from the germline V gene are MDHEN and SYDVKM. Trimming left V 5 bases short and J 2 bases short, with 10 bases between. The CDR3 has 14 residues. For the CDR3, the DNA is TGTGCCAGCAGTGACCGGGAGACCAAAAACATTCAGTACTTC. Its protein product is CASSDRETKNIQYF.

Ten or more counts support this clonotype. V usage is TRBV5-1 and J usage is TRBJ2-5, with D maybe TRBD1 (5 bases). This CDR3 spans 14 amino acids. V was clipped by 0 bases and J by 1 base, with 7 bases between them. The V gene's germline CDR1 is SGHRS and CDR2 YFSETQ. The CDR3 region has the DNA TGCGCCAGCAGCTTGGAGGGGTCCCAAGAGACCCAGTACTTC. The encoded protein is CASSLEGSQETQYF.

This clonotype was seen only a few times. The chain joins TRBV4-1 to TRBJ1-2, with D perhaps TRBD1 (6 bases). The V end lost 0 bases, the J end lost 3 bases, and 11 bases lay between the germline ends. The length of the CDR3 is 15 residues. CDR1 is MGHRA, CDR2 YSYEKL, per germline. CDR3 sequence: CASSQDASGDYGYTF. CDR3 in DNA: TGCGCCAGCAGCCAAGATGCCTCAGGGGACTATGGCTACACCTTC.

The CDR3 here is CASSQGRRTTGELFF. CDR3 coding DNA: TGCGCCAGCAGCCAAGGCAGAAGAACAACCGGGGAGCTGTTTTTT. The chain employs TRBV4-3 and TRBJ2-2; D not certain. The V end lost 1 base, the J end lost 5 bases, and 11 bases lay between the germline ends. This CDR3 region has 15 residues. CDR1 LGHNA and CDR2 YSLEER come from the germline V gene.

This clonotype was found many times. CDR3: CASSQNRVSYEQYF. As DNA, the CDR3 is TGTGCCAGCAGCCAAAACAGGGTCTCCTACGAGCAGTACTTC. This chain uses TRBV14 with TRBJ2-7; D perhaps matches TRBD1 (6 bases). The V and J ends lost 2 bases and 0 bases respectively, with 8 bases between them. The CDR3 extends over 14 amino acids. The germline V gene encodes CDR1 SGHDN and CDR2 FVKESK.

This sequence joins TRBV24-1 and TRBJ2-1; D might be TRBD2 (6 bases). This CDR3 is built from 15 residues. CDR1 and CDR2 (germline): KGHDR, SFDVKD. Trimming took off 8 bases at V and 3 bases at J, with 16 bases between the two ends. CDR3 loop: CATTSWGEFYNEQFF. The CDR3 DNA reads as TGTGCCACCACCTCTTGGGGGGAGTTCTACAATGAGCAGTTCTTC.

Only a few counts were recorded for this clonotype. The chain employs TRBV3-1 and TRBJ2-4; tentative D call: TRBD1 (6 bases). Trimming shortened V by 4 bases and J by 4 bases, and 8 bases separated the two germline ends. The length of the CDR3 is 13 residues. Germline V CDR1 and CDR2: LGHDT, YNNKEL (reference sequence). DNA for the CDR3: TGTGCCAGCAGCCCTGGACAGAAAAACATTCAGTACTTC. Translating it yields CASSPGQKNIQYF.

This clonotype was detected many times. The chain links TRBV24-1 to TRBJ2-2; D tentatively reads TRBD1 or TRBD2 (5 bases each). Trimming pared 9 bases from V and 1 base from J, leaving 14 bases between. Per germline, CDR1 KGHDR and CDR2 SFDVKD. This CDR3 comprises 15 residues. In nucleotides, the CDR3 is TGTGCCACCGCCCCGGCAGGGAGGAACACCGGGGAGCTGTTTTTT. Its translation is CATAPAGRNTGELFF.